A single TCR beta chain is shown here with its context. In the source study's methods: Reference gene primer amplification yielded estimated nucleated cell counts. Sequenced by immunoSEQ multiplex PCR; TCRdb stores in-frame clones only, minus some. V and J calls and clone size are those listed in that table; D and trimming were worked out from the DNA. The data show some 70,000 clones, roughly 84% seen once. With V trimmed by 5 bases and J by 4 bases, 4 bases remained unmatched. The CDR3 is made up of 14 amino acids. Germline V gene data show CDR1 as MNHEY and CDR2 as SMNVEV (reference sequence). The sample originates from a study of blood T cell repertoires in COVID-19. Study-wide background: The United States, Italy and Spain provided the acute and convalescent COVID-19 samples.

J is TRBJ1-2 and V is TRBV27; 10 bases map to TRBD1. The source material was peripheral blood. The sequence derives from a woman in her fifties or sixties with acute or convalescent COVID-19. The CDR3, as DNA: TGTGCCAGCAGTCCGGGACAGGGGCCCTATGGCTACACCTTC. Translating it yields CASSPGQGPYGYTF.